The 5 T cell receptor beta chains reported below all come from one sample, sequenced in a study of OX40 agonist ivuxolimab in advanced cancers. Repertoires were generated with immunoSEQ multiplex PCR, while TCRdb's copy carries only in-frame clones and drops some. The repertoire consists of some 74,000 clones, with around 80% occurring once and the leading ten covering around 5%. The sample here was CD4+ or CD8+ T cells sorted from blood, taken in a trial of the OX40 agonist ivuxolimab. The source of these receptors is an adult with an advanced solid tumor such as melanoma, head and neck, liver or kidney cancer.

The chain has TRBV6-1 and TRBJ2-7; D is ambiguous. The V gene's germline CDR1 is MNHNS and CDR2 SASEGT. Trimming took off 0 bases at V and 3 bases at J, with 6 bases between the two ends. The CDR3 loop spans 13 amino acids. CDR3 DNA sequence: TGTGCCAGCAGTGAAGCGGCAGGCTACGAGCAGTACTTC. Translation gives CASSEAAGYEQYF.

The chain is built from TRBV5-1 and TRBJ1-4; D gene ambiguous. V lost 4 bases and J lost 6, with 16 bases in between. Germline V lookup: CDR1 SGHRS, CDR2 YFSETQ. The CDR3 sequence is 15 residues long. Here the CDR3 DNA reads TGCGCCAGCAGCCCGGACGGCCTTAAGCATGAAAAACTGTTTTTT. As protein: CASSPDGLKHEKLFF.

A few counts support this clone. J is TRBJ2-7 and V is TRBV7-2; TRBD2 aligns across 11 bases. This CDR3 comprises 15 residues. V lost 5 bases, J lost 4 bases, and 7 bases stayed unmatched. Germline loops: CDR1 SGHTA, CDR2 FQGNSA. The CDR3 spells CASSLSGRADYEQYF. The CDR3 DNA reads as TGTGCCAGCAGCCTTAGCGGGAGGGCAGATTACGAGCAGTACTTC.

CDR3 amino acids: CAHFSKTQYF. The CDR3 nucleotides are TGTGCCCATTTTTCAAAGACCCAGTACTTC. This chain joins TRBV5-3 and TRBJ2-5; the D is unclear. TRBV5-3 is labeled an ORF, and its function is uncertain. V lost 10 bases to trimming and J lost 6 bases, with 10 bases between them. This CDR3 has 10 residues.

This clone was recorded once. J is TRBJ2-2 and V is TRBV2, with unresolved D. V gave up 6 bases and J gave up 0 bases, with 17 bases separating them. CDR3 length: 17 amino acids. The germline CDR1 and CDR2 sequences are SNHLY and FYNNEI. This CDR3 reads CASRGRGTNPNTGELFF. The CDR3 DNA is TGTGCCAGCAGAGGTCGAGGAACAAACCCGAACACCGGGGAGCTGTTTTTT.